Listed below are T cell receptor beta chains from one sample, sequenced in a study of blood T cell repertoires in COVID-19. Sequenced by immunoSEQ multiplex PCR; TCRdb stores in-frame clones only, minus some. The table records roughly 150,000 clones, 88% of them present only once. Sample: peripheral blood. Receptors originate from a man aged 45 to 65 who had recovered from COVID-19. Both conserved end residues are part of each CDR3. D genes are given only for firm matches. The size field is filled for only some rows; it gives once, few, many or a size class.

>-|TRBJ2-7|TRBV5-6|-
TGTGCCAGCAGCCCACAGGGCTCCTACGAGCAGTACTTC
CASSPQGSYEQYF
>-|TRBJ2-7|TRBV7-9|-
TGTGCCAGCAGCGTCCGCGACGAGCAGTACTTC
CASSVRDEQYF
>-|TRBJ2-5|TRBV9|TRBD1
TGTGCCAGCAGCCGACAGGGGCCCCGCCAAGAGACCCAGTACTTC
CASSRQGPRQETQYF
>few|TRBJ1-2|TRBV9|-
TGTGCCAGCAGCGTAGTACAGGACTATGGCTACACCTTC
CASSVVQDYGYTF
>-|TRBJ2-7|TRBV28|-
TGTGCCAGCAGTTTCACAGCCCTCGTAACTTCCGACGAGCAGTACTTC
CASSFTALVTSDEQYF
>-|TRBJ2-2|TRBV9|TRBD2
TGTGCCAGCAGCCGGGGAAGCGGGAGTCCCACCGGGGAGCTGTTTTTT
CASSRGSGSPTGELFF
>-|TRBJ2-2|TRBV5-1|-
TGCGCCAGCAGCTTCTTGGAGGGCGCCGGGACCGGGGAGCTGTTTTTT
CASSFLEGAGTGELFF
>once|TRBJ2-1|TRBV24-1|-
TGTGCCACCTATTGGCGGGCGCAAAACTCCTACAATGAGCAGTTCTTC
CATYWRAQNSYNEQFF
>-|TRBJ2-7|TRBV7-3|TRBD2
TGTGCCAGCAGCTTAGGGACTAGCGCCTCCTACGAGCAGTACTTC
CASSLGTSASYEQYF
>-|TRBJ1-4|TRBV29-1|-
TGCAGCGTTGCGGGTGCAACTAATGAAAAACTGTTTTTT
CSVAGATNEKLFF
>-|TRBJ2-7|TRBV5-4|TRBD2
TGTGCCAGCAGCCAGACTAGCGGGAGCGAGCAGTACTTC
CASSQTSGSEQYF
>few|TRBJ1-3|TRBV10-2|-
TGCGCCAGCAGTTCCAGGGCTGGAAACACCATATATTTT
CASSSRAGNTIYF
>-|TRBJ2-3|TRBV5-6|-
TGTGCCAGCAGCTTGGCTAGGGGGACCGGCACAGATACGCAGTATTTT
CASSLARGTGTDTQYF
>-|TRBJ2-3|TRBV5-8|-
TGTGCCAGCAGCTTGGCCGGGGGGCGGGCAGATACGCAGTATTTT
CASSLAGGRADTQYF
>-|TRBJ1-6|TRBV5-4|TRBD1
TGTGCCAGCAGCTCCTGGGACAGGGTAGAGGATTCACCCCTCCACTTT
CASSSWDRVEDSPLHF
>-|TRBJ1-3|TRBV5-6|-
TGTGCCAGCAGCCTCAGGGGAGTATCTGGAAACACCATATATTTT
CASSLRGVSGNTIYF
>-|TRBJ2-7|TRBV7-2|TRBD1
TGTGCCAGCACCACCCGACAGGGCTCCTACGAGCAGTACTTC
CASTTRQGSYEQYF
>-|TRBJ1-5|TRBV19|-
TGTGCCAGTAGTATATCGGACACAAACAGGAAGAATCAGCCCCAGCATTTT
CASSISDTNRKNQPQHF
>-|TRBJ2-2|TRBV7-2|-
TGTGCCAGCAGCTTAGCCAGTAACACCGGGGAGCTGTTTTTT
CASSLASNTGELFF
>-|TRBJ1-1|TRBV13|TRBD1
TGTGCCAGCAGCTTTGTCACCCTGGGGACAGGGGGGACTGAAGCTTTCTTT
CASSFVTLGTGGTEAFF
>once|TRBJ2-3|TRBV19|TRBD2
TGTGCCAGTAGTATAGAGCCCAGCGGGGGGGCACTCACAGATACGCAGTATTTT
CASSIEPSGGALTDTQYF
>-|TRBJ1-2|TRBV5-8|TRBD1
TGTGCCAGCGGCTTCCCGGAGGACAGGGGCCCCGGGGGCTACACCTTC
CASGFPEDRGPGGYTF
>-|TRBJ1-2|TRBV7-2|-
TGTGCCAGCAGCTTAGAATCCAGTAACTATGGCTACACCTTC
CASSLESSNYGYTF
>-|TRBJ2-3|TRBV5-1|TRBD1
TGCGCCAGCAGCTTATATAACAGGGGTCCTGGCACAGATACGCAGTATTTT
CASSLYNRGPGTDTQYF
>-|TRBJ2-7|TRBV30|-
TGTGCCTGGAGTGTTGGGAGGGGGGCCTACGAGCAGTACTTC
CAWSVGRGAYEQYF
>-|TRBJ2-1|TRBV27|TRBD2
TGTGCCAGCAGTTTCGGTAGCGGGACATACTACAATGAGCAGTTCTTC
CASSFGSGTYYNEQFF
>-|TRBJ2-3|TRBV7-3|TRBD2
TGTGCCAGCAGCTCAGGACTAGCGACTAGCACAGATACGCAGTATTTT
CASSSGLATSTDTQYF
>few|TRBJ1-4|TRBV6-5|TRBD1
TGTGCCAGCACGGTCAGACAGGGTGGTGAAAAACTGTTTTTT
CASTVRQGGEKLFF
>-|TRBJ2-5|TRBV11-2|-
TGTGCCAGCAGCTTATCACAGGGAGAGACCCAGTACTTC
CASSLSQGETQYF
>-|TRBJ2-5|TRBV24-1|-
TGTGCCACCAGTTTTGGAGGCTCCGCGGAGACCCAGTACTTC
CATSFGGSAETQYF
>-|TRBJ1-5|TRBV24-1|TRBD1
TGTGCCACCAGTGACCCGGGACAGGGTAGCAATCAGCCCCAGCATTTT
CATSDPGQGSNQPQHF
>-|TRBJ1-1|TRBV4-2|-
TGTGCCAGCAGTTCACAGGATGACACTGAAGCTTTCTTT
CASSSQDDTEAFF
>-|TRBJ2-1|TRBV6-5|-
TGTGCCAGCAGTTACCGCGGCGTACACTACAATGAGCAGTTCTTC
CASSYRGVHYNEQFF
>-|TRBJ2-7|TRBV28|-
TGTGCCAGCAGTAAAACAGGATACTCATTCTACGAGCAGTACTTC
CASSKTGYSFYEQYF
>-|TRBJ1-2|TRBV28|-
TGTGCCAGCAGTTTGGGCAGACGTCTCTATGGCTACACCTTC
CASSLGRRLYGYTF
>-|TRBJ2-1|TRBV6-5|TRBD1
TGTGCCAGCAGTTACTCTGGGACAGATTACAATGAGCAGTTCTTC
CASSYSGTDYNEQFF
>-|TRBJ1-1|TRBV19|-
TGTGCCAGTAGTCTAAGGGGTTGGAACACTGAAGCTTTCTTT
CASSLRGWNTEAFF
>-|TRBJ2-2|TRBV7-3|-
TGTGCCTCCGGGGGACAGCTCACCGGGGAGCTGTTTTTT
CASGGQLTGELFF
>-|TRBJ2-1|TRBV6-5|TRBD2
TGTGCCAGCTTAGCGGGGGTTTCCAATGAGCAGTTCTTC
CASLAGVSNEQFF
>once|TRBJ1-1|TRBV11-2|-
TGTGCCAGCAGCTTATGGAGCGAAGGAGAAGCTTTCTTT
CASSLWSEGEAFF
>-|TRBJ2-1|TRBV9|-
TGTGCCAGCAGCGTAGGAGAGGCGGGAGAGCAGTTCTTC
CASSVGEAGEQFF